The entry that follows covers one T cell receptor (beta chain) sequence. This sample was taken from a study of blood T cell repertoires in COVID-19. Study at large: Researchers got acute and convalescent COVID-19 samples from the United States, Italy and Spain. The analysed material was cDNA or gDNA that came from T cells, B-cell-depleted T cells, or PBMCs.

Original processing notes: Estimates of nucleated cell counts were drawn from the amplification of reference gene primers. The repertoire was sequenced with immunoSEQ multiplex PCR; TCRdb's copy has only in-frame clones and lacks some. V and J calls and clone size are as listed in that table; D and trimming were resolved from the DNA. The sample consists of about 190,000 clones, 70% to 85% of them appearing once. J was trimmed by 7 bases and V by 6 bases; bases with no gene match: 9. The CDR3 covers 14 residues. The germline V gene has CDR1 MNHEY and CDR2 SVGAGI. Sequenced sample: peripheral blood. The clonotype comes from a man aged 50 or older who had recovered from COVID-19. This rearrangement joins TRBV6-5 to TRBJ2-1; 7 bases map to TRBD1. CDR3 loop: CASRRDRAENEQFF. DNA of the CDR3: TGTGCCAGCAGGCGTGACAGGGCTGAAAATGAGCAGTTCTTC.